This TCR beta chain was sequenced in a study of beta chain features in type 1 diabetes. Reverse transcription of all isolated RNA meant that expressed TCRB transcripts were sequenced. Produced via immunoSEQ multiplex PCR; TCRdb's table is partial and in-frame only. Among about 240,000 clones listed, about 26% were seen once. This clone came up a few times. J gave up 4 bases and V 4 bases, and 9 bases lay outside the gene matches. The CDR3 totals 16 residues. Germline CDR1 and CDR2: MDHEN and SYDVKM. This sequence was found in a man aged 30-40 years in good health. Material for sequencing was central memory CD4+ T cells from blood. The chain has TRBV28 and TRBJ2-7; 11 nucleotides match TRBD1. The CDR3 DNA is TGTGCCAGCAGTTCAGCATCCGGGACAGGGGGGTACGAGCAGTACTTC. Amino acids: CASSSASGTGGYEQYF.